Sequencing of this T cell receptor (beta chain) was carried out in a study of shared clonotypes between healthy human individuals. Study in general: CD4 naive cells filled three plates per donor, CD4 memory three, CD8 naive two and CD8 memory one. Notes on the study in general: Although depth was large, rarefaction showed that sequencing of the sorted subsets was incomplete.

In the naive CD8 group, cells lacked CD45RO and were positively selected for CCR7, so terminally differentiated effector memory CD45RA+ cells were left out. The assay was immunoSEQ multiplex PCR, and TCRdb's table has in-frame clones only and misses some. The sample carries 1.5 million to 2.5 million clones, over 85% recorded once. The CDR3 spans 14 residues. Per germline, CDR1 SQVTM and CDR2 ANQGSEA. Trimming shortened V by 3 bases and J by 3 bases, and 15 bases separated the two germline ends. On this clone: Antigen: not known.

V gene TRBV29-1 combines with J gene TRBJ2-7; D possibly corresponds to TRBD1 (5 bases). The clonotype was recovered from a man aged 18 to 29 in good health. The source material was naive CD8+ T cells sorted from blood. The CDR3 DNA reads TGCAGCGTTGAGGGTGCAGGGCTTAGCTACGAGCAGTACTTC. Its protein is CSVEGAGLSYEQYF.